This T cell receptor (beta chain) was identified during a study of T cells in localized non-small cell lung cancer. Profiled with immunoSEQ multiplex PCR; TCRdb holds only in-frame clones, not every one. The repertoire holds around 31,000 clones, with roughly 94% as singletons. Comments on this clone: Its antigen is unknown.

The CDR3 length is 13 residues. Trimming took off 3 bases at V and 3 bases at J, with 8 bases between the two ends. Germline V gene lookup returns CDR1 SEHNR and CDR2 FQNEAQ (reference sequence). Findings of the study overall: Sequence data derive from only one tumor region, so heterogeneity remains possible.

The source material was peripheral blood, sampled before any cancer treatment. The sequence derives from a woman between 35 and 70 years old with stage I lung adenocarcinoma. The chain links TRBV7-9 to TRBJ1-1; D is uncertain. For the CDR3, the DNA is TGTGCCAGCAGCTTTCGCGGACACACTGAAGCTTTCTTT. Amino acids: CASSFRGHTEAFF.